Listed below are T cell receptor beta chains from one sample, sequenced in a study of regulatory T cells in long-lasting Graves disease. TCRdb recomputed calls from the multiplex PCR reads with MiXCR, one row per CDR3 protein. The data contain approximately 460,000 distinct CDR3 sequences, over 15% of them seen just once; the ten biggest clones take up roughly 10%. Separately, the same data were catalogued under a study of T cells in Graves' hyperthyroidism and ophthalmopathy.

The source material was peripheral blood mononuclear cells (PBMCs), sampled at new diagnosis, from a patient treated with antithyroid drugs. These receptors came from a woman aged 25 to 39 with Graves disease. Both conserved end residues are part of each CDR3.

CASSHRQVLNEKLFF	TRBV3-1	TRBJ1-4
CASSPGLAAATDTQYF	TRBV5-1	TRBJ2-3
CASSPRSLYQPQHF	TRBV6-1	TRBJ1-5
CASSWQRETQYF	TRBV28	TRBJ2-5
CASSLAGQGDEQYF	TRBV5-8	TRBJ2-7
CASIGWTGGDLGETQYF	TRBV28	TRBJ2-5
CASSLAESSKTNEQFF	TRBV5-6	TRBJ2-1
CASSLARTGGPNTEAFF	TRBV11-1	TRBJ1-1
CASSQRADGNQPQHF	TRBV4-1	TRBJ1-5
CASSLARVLQGDGYTF	TRBV28	TRBJ1-2
CASSLVGLATYEQYF	TRBV7-9	TRBJ2-7
CASSLAIAGGPQNIQYF	TRBV12-3/TRBV12-4	TRBJ2-4
CASRPTSRGPTDTQYF	TRBV5-1	TRBJ2-3
CASSYSSCGLSGNTIYF	TRBV6-5	TRBJ1-3
CASSLEQGSYEQYF	TRBV12-3/TRBV12-4	TRBJ2-7
CASSPFVDRAYEQYF	TRBV27	TRBJ2-7
CSAPPGLAGGYEQYF	TRBV20-1	TRBJ2-7
CASSLRLGTENYEQYF	TRBV4-1	TRBJ2-7
CASSHRDTSLLSGAQYF	TRBV5-1	TRBJ2-5
CASSTKAGELFF	TRBV11-2	TRBJ2-2
CASSLVEAGEQYF	TRBV5-1	TRBJ2-7
CASSYVGAYNEQFF	TRBV6-5	TRBJ2-1
CASSQDQRDGELFF	TRBV3-1	TRBJ2-2
CASSYMNQGSEQYF	TRBV6-5	TRBJ2-7
CASSYRRKNEQYF	TRBV6-2/TRBV6-3	TRBJ2-7
CASRELAGPSYEQYF	TRBV19	TRBJ2-7
CASSASRGGQYF	TRBV28	TRBJ2-7
CASSFAGGREKLFF	TRBV28	TRBJ1-4
CASSQGTSGRGMANEQFF	TRBV7-2	TRBJ2-1
CASTPEAKNIQYF	TRBV2	TRBJ2-4
CASSSGLAGGPKETQYF	TRBV12-3/TRBV12-4	TRBJ2-5
CASSPLAGGWTDTQYF	TRBV7-6	TRBJ2-3
CASSLRYRVGYTEAFF	TRBV4-3	TRBJ1-1
CASSASGSHQETQYF	TRBV7-9	TRBJ2-5
CASSSGARTGVYEQYF	TRBV11-2	TRBJ2-7
CASLPPGQGITGELFF	TRBV6-1	TRBJ2-2
CSARVPGAGSSYNEQFF	TRBV20-1	TRBJ2-1
CAISDPRDSEETQYF	TRBV10-3	TRBJ2-5
CSARPPGTSGMGEQYF	TRBV20-1	TRBJ2-7
CSVGDRIGGNEQFF	TRBV29-1	TRBJ2-1
CASSPTSGTSYNEQFF	TRBV12-3/TRBV12-4	TRBJ2-1
CASRGLGQEHYGYTF	TRBV27	TRBJ1-2
CASSSGAGGYQNEQFF	TRBV5-1	TRBJ2-1
CASSLKGKSYGYTF	TRBV27	TRBJ1-2
CSAGDGEDTEAFF	TRBV20-1	TRBJ1-1
CSVAKFEHTDTQYF	TRBV29-1	TRBJ2-3
CASSVGGGSNTEAFF	TRBV9	TRBJ1-1
CASSKGVDFRSGYTF	TRBV12-3/TRBV12-4	TRBJ1-2
CASSETPEQYF	TRBV25-1	TRBJ2-7
CASSPIGTSGIQETQYF	TRBV27	TRBJ2-5
CASSVGTGLSYEQYF	TRBV9	TRBJ2-7
CASSLEESYEQYF	TRBV28	TRBJ2-7